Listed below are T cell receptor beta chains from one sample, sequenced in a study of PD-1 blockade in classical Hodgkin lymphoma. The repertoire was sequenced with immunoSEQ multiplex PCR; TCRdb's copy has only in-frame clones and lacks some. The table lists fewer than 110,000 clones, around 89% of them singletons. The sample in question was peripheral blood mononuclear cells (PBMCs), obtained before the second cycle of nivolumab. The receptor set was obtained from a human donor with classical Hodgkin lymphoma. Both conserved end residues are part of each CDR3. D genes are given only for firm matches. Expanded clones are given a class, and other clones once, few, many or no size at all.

CASSEWGQTNQPQHF	TGTGCCAGCAGTGAATGGGGACAAACCAATCAGCCCCAGCATTTT	TRBJ1-5	.	TRBV6-1	few	15
CSVRGGETGELFF	TGCAGCGTTAGGGGGGGTGAGACCGGGGAGCTGTTTTTT	TRBJ2-2	.	TRBV29-1	.	13
CASSNTGGSYEQYF	TGTGCCAGCAGTAATACAGGGGGCTCCTACGAGCAGTACTTC	TRBJ2-7	TRBD1	TRBV6-1	.	14
CASSWTNSPLHF	TGTGCCAGCAGCTGGACCAATTCACCCCTCCACTTT	TRBJ1-6	.	TRBV5-6	.	12
CASSLELAGEQYF	TGCGCCAGCAGCTTGGAACTAGCGGGGGAGCAGTACTTC	TRBJ2-7	TRBD2	TRBV5-1	.	13
CAWAPLDRTDTEAFF	TGTGCCTGGGCCCCCCTGGACAGAACGGACACTGAAGCTTTCTTT	TRBJ1-1	.	TRBV30	.	15
CASMGLAGGRYNEQFF	TGTGCCAGCATGGGACTAGCGGGGGGGCGGTACAATGAGCAGTTCTTC	TRBJ2-1	TRBD2	TRBV28	.	16
CSVRQGAGEQYF	TGCAGCGTTAGACAGGGGGCAGGGGAGCAGTACTTC	TRBJ2-7	TRBD1	TRBV29-1	.	12
CAWSVTTEHFYNEQFF	TGTGCCTGGAGTGTTACGACAGAACATTTCTACAATGAGCAGTTCTTC	TRBJ2-1	.	TRBV30	.	16
CASSQRDTQETQYF	TGTGCCAGCAGCCAGCGGGACACCCAAGAGACCCAGTACTTC	TRBJ2-5	.	TRBV4-2	once	14
CASSPGPIWNTEAFF	TGTGCCAGCAGCCCGGGGCCGATATGGAACACTGAAGCTTTCTTT	TRBJ1-1	.	TRBV5-4	.	15
CAWRGGIGQRVTEAFF	TGTGCCTGGAGGGGGGGGATTGGACAAAGGGTGACTGAAGCTTTCTTT	TRBJ1-1	.	TRBV30	few	16
CAWSVLQGPSEQYF	TGTGCCTGGAGTGTACTACAGGGGCCGTCCGAGCAGTACTTC	TRBJ2-7	TRBD1	TRBV30	.	14
CASSFWMLNEQFF	TGTGCCAGCAGCTTCTGGATGTTGAATGAGCAGTTCTTC	TRBJ2-1	.	TRBV7-9	.	13
CASSQGGTGVYNEQFF	TGTGCCAGCAGCCAAGGCGGGACAGGGGTCTACAATGAGCAGTTCTTC	TRBJ2-1	TRBD1	TRBV4-2	.	16
CASSPRGGGAGANVLTF	TGTGCCAGCAGCCCAAGGGGTGGGGGAGCTGGGGCCAACGTCCTGACTTTC	TRBJ2-6	.	TRBV5-6	.	17
CASSSNSQETQYF	TGTGCCAGCAGCTCGAATAGTCAAGAGACCCAGTACTTC	TRBJ2-5	.	TRBV11-2	.	13
CASSQQGGETQYF	TGTGCCAGCAGCCAACAGGGTGGGGAGACCCAGTACTTC	TRBJ2-5	.	TRBV7-2	.	13
CASSLRLAGENTQYF	TGTGCCAGCAGCTTGCGGCTAGCGGGGGAAAATACGCAGTATTTT	TRBJ2-3	TRBD2	TRBV11-2	.	15
CASTDRGREETQYF	TGCGCCAGCACCGACAGGGGGCGAGAAGAGACCCAGTACTTC	TRBJ2-5	TRBD1	TRBV5-1	.	14
CASSSTDTIYF	TGTGCCAGCAGCTCAACGGACACCATATATTTT	TRBJ1-3	.	TRBV5-4	.	11
CATSSGRDRGYSPLHF	TGTGCCACCAGCAGCGGCCGGGACAGGGGGTATTCACCCCTCCACTTT	TRBJ1-6	TRBD1	TRBV15	.	16
CASSLRGTPATGELFF	TGTGCCAGCAGCTTGCGGGGGACCCCGGCGACCGGGGAGCTGTTTTTT	TRBJ2-2	.	TRBV5-4	.	16
CASSQHGQGNQPQHF	TGTGCCAGCAGCCAACACGGACAGGGGAATCAGCCCCAGCATTTT	TRBJ1-5	TRBD1	TRBV4-2	.	15
CATSDRRGANVLTF	TGTGCCACATCCGACAGGCGTGGGGCCAACGTCCTGACTTTC	TRBJ2-6	.	TRBV7-6	once	14
CAVATDGNTEAFF	TGTGCCGTCGCTACGGACGGGAACACTGAAGCTTTCTTT	TRBJ1-1	.	TRBV6-6	.	13
CASSPVHGETQYF	TGTGCCAGCAGTCCCGTCCATGGGGAGACCCAGTACTTC	TRBJ2-5	.	TRBV5-6	.	13
CASSHQNRDREFIYEQYF	TGTGCCAGCAGCCACCAAAACCGGGACAGGGAATTTATTTACGAGCAGTACTTC	TRBJ2-7	TRBD1	TRBV14	.	18
CASSLRGRVWGDYGYTF	TGCGCCAGCAGCCTGCGTGGGAGGGTCTGGGGGGATTATGGCTACACCTTC	TRBJ1-2	.	TRBV4-3	.	17
CASSEGIRRHEQFF	TGCGCCAGCAGTGAGGGGATCCGACGCCATGAGCAGTTCTTC	TRBJ2-1	.	TRBV10-1	few	14
CASSESGGGSYNEQFF	TGTGCCAGCAGCGAAAGCGGGGGAGGCTCCTACAATGAGCAGTTCTTC	TRBJ2-1	TRBD2	TRBV6-1	.	16
CASSDGQEGNSPLHF	TGTGCCAGCAGTGACGGACAGGAGGGTAATTCACCCCTCCACTTT	TRBJ1-6	TRBD1	TRBV6-4	.	15
CASSLLQGTAYEQYF	TGTGCCAGCAGCTTATTGCAGGGAACCGCCTACGAGCAGTACTTC	TRBJ2-7	.	TRBV11-2	.	15
CASSLGLSGGFHRETQYF	TGTGCCAGCAGCTTAGGCCTCAGCGGGGGGTTCCACAGAGAGACCCAGTACTTC	TRBJ2-5	TRBD2	TRBV13	.	18
CASSLEGWDRVAEAFF	TGTGCCAGCAGCTTAGAAGGTTGGGACAGGGTTGCTGAAGCTTTCTTT	TRBJ1-1	TRBD1	TRBV7-2	.	16
CATHTGLDTQYF	TGTGCCACTCACACAGGGTTAGATACGCAGTATTTT	TRBJ2-3	.	TRBV19	.	12
CASSLQGRADPRTEAFF	TGTGCCAGCAGCTTACAGGGGAGGGCGGACCCTAGGACTGAAGCTTTCTTT	TRBJ1-1	.	TRBV7-3	.	17
CASSARTAYTIYF	TGTGCCAGTAGTGCTCGTACTGCCTACACCATATATTTT	TRBJ1-3	.	TRBV19	.	13
CASSGQGTNTGELFF	TGTGCCAGCAGCGGACAGGGAACGAACACCGGGGAGCTGTTTTTT	TRBJ2-2	TRBD1	TRBV7-2	.	15
CASSVPGQGIEQYF	TGCGCCAGCAGCGTACCGGGACAGGGTATCGAGCAGTACTTC	TRBJ2-7	TRBD1	TRBV5-1	once	14
CASSRQGLNTEAFF	TGTGCCAGCAGCCGACAGGGCCTAAACACTGAAGCTTTCTTT	TRBJ1-1	TRBD1	TRBV5-4	.	14
CASSIQASSGQETQYF	TGTGCCAGTAGTATTCAGGCCTCTAGCGGCCAAGAGACCCAGTACTTC	TRBJ2-5	TRBD2	TRBV19	.	16
CASSPPSGLGFF	TGTGCCAGCTCACCACCTTCTGGGCTTGGTTTCTTT	TRBJ1-1	.	TRBV18	once	12
CASSPSFLNYEQYF	TGTGCCAGCTCACCATCCTTTCTAAACTACGAGCAGTACTTC	TRBJ2-7	.	TRBV18	.	14
CASGQGRHEQYF	TGTGCCAGCGGGCAGGGAAGGCACGAGCAGTACTTC	TRBJ2-7	.	TRBV6-6	once	12